Listed here are 13 T cell receptor beta chains from one sample, sequenced in a study of CD8+ T cells in alopecia areata. RNA was extracted and reverse transcribed into cDNA as the sequencing template. Sequencing was performed with immunoSEQ multiplex PCR; in TCRdb, only in-frame clones are kept and a portion is missing. The sample lists 93,000 or so clones; approximately 58% were seen once. Sequenced sample: CD4+ T cells sorted from blood. These receptor sequences come from a human donor in good health.

The chain recombines TRBV1 with TRBJ2-7; TRBD2, the table's D call, lacks a check against the DNA. TRBV1 is classified as a pseudogene. This CDR3 has 13 residues. The CDR3 DNA follows: TGCACCAGCATCCTAGCGGCCACCTACGAGCAGTACTTC. Protein product: CTSILAATYEQYF.

CDR3 nucleotide sequence: TGCAGCGTTCGGGTAGGGCAGGCCTACGAGCAGTACTTC. Its translation: CSVRVGQAYEQYF. This chain connects TRBV29-1 to TRBJ2-7, with unresolved D. CDR1 and CDR2 (germline): SQVTM, ANQGSEA. There are 13 residues in the CDR3. Trimming stripped 5 bases from V and 2 bases from J, with 13 bases between.

The chain is built from TRBV7-2 and TRBJ1-2, with TRBD1 matching 8 bases. V dropped 2 bases and J dropped 8; count of bases not matched to a gene: 13. This CDR3 comprises 16 residues. In germline, CDR1 is SGHTA, CDR2 FQGNSA. The CDR3 nucleotides read TGTGCCAGCAGCTTAAACGCGGGAGGCAGGGGGCGAGGCTACACCTTC. This encodes CASSLNAGGRGRGYTF.

About this clone: Additional DNA sequences in this sample encode the identical CDR3. J is TRBJ2-2 and V is TRBV5-1; D may be TRBD1 (7 bases). CDR3 length equals 16 residues. Trimming shortened V by 4 bases and J by 0 bases, and 13 bases separated the two germline ends. Germline lookup yields CDR1 SGHRS and CDR2 YFSETQ. This chain's CDR3 is CASSRGDSTNTGELFF. The CDR3 DNA is TGCGCCAGCAGCCGCGGGGACAGCACGAACACCGGGGAGCTGTTTTTT.

CDR3 amino acids: CASSQDDQPRYEQYF. CDR3 nucleotides: TGCGCCAGCAGCCAAGACGACCAGCCTCGCTACGAGCAGTACTTC. The chain combines TRBV4-3 with TRBJ2-7; D ambiguous. Germline assignment: CDR1 LGHNA and CDR2 YSLEER. The length of the CDR3 is 15 residues. Trimming shortened V by 0 bases and J by 3 bases, and 12 bases separated the two germline ends.

Only one count was recorded for this clone. V usage is TRBV11-2 and J usage is TRBJ2-3; the D is unclear. Germline V gene sequence: CDR1 SGHAT, CDR2 FQNNGV. CDR3 length equals 13 residues. Between the trimmed V and J ends, which lost 4 bases and 4 bases, there was a span of 9 bases. This CDR3 reads CASSSGRSDTQYF. The CDR3 nucleotides read TGTGCCAGCAGCTCCGGACGGTCAGATACGCAGTATTTT.

The V call is TRBV7-9, the J call TRBJ1-5; D is ambiguous. V dropped 1 base and J dropped 3 bases, with 1 base sitting between them. CDR3 size: 12 residues. The germline V gene encodes CDR1 SEHNR and CDR2 FQNEAQ (reference sequence). The CDR3: CASSLDNQPQHF. The CDR3 DNA sequence: TGTGCCAGCAGCTTAGACAATCAGCCCCAGCATTTT.

This clone appeared a few times. The gene calls are TRBV29-1 and TRBJ2-2; maybe TRBD2 (7 bases). With 7 bases removed from V and 0 bases from J, the gap between germline ends came to 15 bases. Germline assignment: CDR1 SQVTM and CDR2 ANQGSEA. The CDR3 is 15 amino acids. The CDR3 protein is CSARRGGANTGELFF. The CDR3 nucleotides are TGCAGCGCCCGGAGGGGGGGCGCGAACACCGGGGAGCTGTTTTTT.

In its sample, this clone was seen a few times. The chain has TRBV6-5 and TRBJ2-5; D not resolved. Germline assignment: CDR1 MNHEY and CDR2 SVGAGI. The CDR3 runs to 14 residues. The V end was cut by 0 bases, the J end by 4 bases, with 9 bases between. As DNA, the CDR3 is TGTGCCAGCAGTTACTCAGGGATTGGAGAGACCCAGTACTTC. Protein sequence: CASSYSGIGETQYF.

The sample holds a few counts of this clone. The rearrangement uses TRBV29-1 and TRBJ1-5; 7 nucleotides match TRBD1. This CDR3 has 14 amino acids. Trimming at V came to 4 bases and at J to 0 bases, leaving 3 bases not matched to a gene. Per germline, CDR1 SQVTM and CDR2 ANQGSEA. The CDR3 coding sequence is TGCAGCGTTGCGTCAGGGGGTAGCAATCAGCCCCAGCATTTT. Translating it yields CSVASGGSNQPQHF. Together with reference TRBV29-1 and TRBJ1-5, the CDR3 gives the full variable domain: SAVISQKPSRDICQRGTSLTIQCQVDSQVTMMFWYRQQPGQSLTLIATANQGSEATYESGFVIDKFPISRPNLTFSTLTVSNMSPEDSSIYLCSVASGGSNQPQHFGDGTRLSIL.

The genes are TRBV7-2 and TRBJ2-3; unclear D gene. The CDR3 loop spans 16 amino acids. V was trimmed by 5 bases and J by 4 bases, leaving 19 bases between them. The germline V gene encodes CDR1 SGHTA and CDR2 FQGNSA. The CDR3 loop reads CASSRRVGSLPDTQYF. CDR3 coding DNA: TGTGCCAGCAGCCGTAGAGTAGGGTCGTTGCCAGATACGCAGTATTTT.

This clone was seen more than once but under ten times. CDR3 amino acids: CASSQDRQANSPLHF. The CDR3 DNA reads as TGCGCCAGCAGCCAAGATCGGCAGGCCAATTCACCCCTCCACTTT. The chain joins TRBV4-1 to TRBJ1-6; D remains ambiguous. Between the trimmed V and J ends, which lost 0 bases and 7 bases, there was a span of 10 bases. The CDR3 covers 15 residues. Per the germline V gene, CDR1 is MGHRA and CDR2 is YSYEKL.

A few counts support this clone. The rearrangement links TRBV5-4 to TRBJ2-4; D gene uncertain. The V end was cut by 0 bases, the J end by 9 bases, with 10 bases between. The germline gives CDR1 SGHNT, CDR2 YYREEE (reference sequence). This CDR3 comprises 13 residues. The CDR3 loop reads CASSLETQSIQYF. CDR3 nucleotide sequence: TGTGCCAGCAGCTTGGAAACCCAAAGCATTCAGTACTTC.